This record covers a single T cell receptor (beta chain). It lacks a known antigen. The input lacks base qualities; no much larger clone sits a single base away. Healthy HIV-negative adults with no recently reported acute infections or vaccinations were included as donors. Every donor was a Caucasian adult residing in Nashville, Tennessee, USA. CD4+ T cells were enriched through magnetic negative selection, after which naive cells were positively selected on CD45RA and the remaining negative fraction served as the memory subset. Blood was collected by leukapheresis, and PBMCs were isolated by Ficoll-Histopaque density gradient centrifugation and then cryopreserved in liquid nitrogen vapor phase. Purity and quantity of every magnetically sorted T cell population were checked by analytical flow cytometry. From each sorted fraction, genomic DNA was isolated and quantified by UV absorbance on a Nanodrop 2000c.

The data originate from a study of shared clonotypes between healthy human individuals (dated by TCRdb to the early 2020s). Regarding the research as a whole: Three men and a couple of women, aged 18 to 49 years, made up the cohort. For each donor, three plates each were used for CD4 naive and CD4 memory, two plates were used for CD8 naive, and one plate was used for CD8 memory. To estimate repertoire size and how much clonotypes are shared between individuals, the study performed deep sequencing of blood TCR repertoires from a handful of healthy adults. To increase sequencing depth and limit assay-specific biases, different laboratories used diverse techniques to prepare libraries and sequence TCR repertoires. Between about 0.85 and 8.9 billion PBMCs per donor were obtained by leukapheresis.

CDR1 and CDR2 were assigned from the germline V gene as SGHAT and FQNNGV. Deletion took 4 bases off V and 2 bases off J, with a span of 12 bases between the germline ends. The CDR3 covers 14 residues, taking in both the cysteine and the phenylalanine. Kept here is only the CDR3 DNA, which spans 42 bases and is read in frame from base 1. TCR CDR3 regions were amplified from genomic DNA by multiplex PCR using the deep immunoSEQ assay. Extracted genomic DNA from each cell subset was distributed evenly across all wells of several immunoSEQ 96-well plates, and each plate was treated as a replicate. For sorted subsets, about 200 ng genomic DNA, equal to tens of thousands of T cell genomes, was loaded into each replicate PCR. Purified libraries were quantified with a Qubit 3.0 fluorometer, sized on a Bioanalyzer 2100, and re-quantified with the KAPA Library Quantification kit. Every immunoSEQ 96-well plate was sequenced on a separate single-read 150-cycle Illumina NextSeq 550 flow cell. The source study handled its data this way. Because only junctional sequences without quality scores were contained in the immunoSEQ output, filtering matching that applied to full-length reads could not be performed. To assign V/J genes and CDR3, sequences were annotated using PyIR, a Python wrapper for IgBLAST v1.9, with IMGT germline references. Any read was removed if the V/J assignment was weak (E-value above 1e-6), the CDR3 was missing, or the read contained stop codons, out-of-frame junctions, or ambiguous translated residues. A V3J clonotype was defined by an identical inferred V gene, J gene, and CDR3 amino acid sequence. The percentage overlap between two repertoires was calculated by dividing the number of shared unique clonotypes by the size of the smaller repertoire. RTK rarefaction, the Chao1 estimator, and Recon v2.1 estimates of unobserved clonotypes were used to assess repertoire richness. OLGA was used to compute generation probabilities for all TCRbeta clonotypes that the gDNA method yielded from a handful of donors. This immuneACCESS table, as held by TCRdb, lists in-frame sequences with V and J called but not all clones. Of the missing ones, under half trace to an unresolved V gene in checked studies; the others have no known cause. That table supplies the V and J calls and clone size; D and trimming were determined from the DNA. Across this sample there are 2 million to 2.5 million clones, with 90% to 95% seen only once. In total, the top ten clones hold approximately 0.13% of the sample.

Broad study findings and their caveats: When a handful of donors were compared, the shared fraction of clonotypes was about 5% for naive CD4, 3.5% to 4% for naive CD8, more than 2% for memory CD4, and roughly 0.4% for memory CD8. Naive subsets generally had larger estimated clonotype richness than memory subsets did. Rarefaction of sorted-subset datasets indicated incomplete sequencing despite the large sequencing depth. Sampling was restricted to blood, and TCR repertoires in tissue are likely to differ from TCR repertoires in blood. Pairwise subsampling led to the expectation that sequencing depth would affect the degree of clonotype sharing among donors. The genetic and exposure-history diversity represented was limited by the small number of donors. Higher generation probabilities were observed for clonotypes shared by all four sorted-subset donors than for non-shared clonotypes.

The receptor chain draws on TRBV11-2 and TRBJ2-7, with TRBD2 perhaps the D gene, on 6 matching bases. Sequencing was done on a sample of naive CD4+ T cells sorted from blood. The cell subset or site tag for this specimen amounts to: CD45RA+ positively selected. The sequence derives from a man between 18 and 35 years old in good health. The bases are TGTGCCAGCAGCTCCCTCCCGGGGGCCTACGAGCAGTACTTC. Translated, it gives CASSSLPGAYEQYF.